This TCR beta chain was recovered during a study of CD8+ T cells in alopecia areata. Remarks on this clone: Antigen specificity is unknown.

V trimming: 5 bases; J trimming: 6 bases; junction bases outside the gene matches: 4. CDR1 and CDR2 (germline): MNHEY, SMNVEV (reference sequence). The length of the CDR3 is 13 residues. Treatment noted: oral pan-JAK inhibitor, 5-10 mg twice daily. Study results and limitations: Expanded CD8+ clones among the top 100, as well as scalp clonality, were significantly decreased by tofacitinib. In scalp and blood, many expanded lesional clones persisted during tofacitinib.

After isolation, RNA underwent reverse transcription to generate cDNA as the sequencing template. Some clones are missing from TCRdb's copy, which holds only in-frame ones; the method was immunoSEQ multiplex PCR. This table has 110,000 to 150,000 clones, nearly 55% appearing once. This chain uses TRBV27 with TRBJ2-7; TRBD1 aligns across 10 bases. The sample consisted of CD8+ T cells sorted from blood, taken at week 4, from a patient treated with tofacitinib. The receptor was isolated from a human donor with alopecia areata. For the CDR3, the DNA is TGTGCCAGCAGTCCAGGACAGGGGGTCGAGCAGTACTTC. Amino acid sequence: CASSPGQGVEQYF.